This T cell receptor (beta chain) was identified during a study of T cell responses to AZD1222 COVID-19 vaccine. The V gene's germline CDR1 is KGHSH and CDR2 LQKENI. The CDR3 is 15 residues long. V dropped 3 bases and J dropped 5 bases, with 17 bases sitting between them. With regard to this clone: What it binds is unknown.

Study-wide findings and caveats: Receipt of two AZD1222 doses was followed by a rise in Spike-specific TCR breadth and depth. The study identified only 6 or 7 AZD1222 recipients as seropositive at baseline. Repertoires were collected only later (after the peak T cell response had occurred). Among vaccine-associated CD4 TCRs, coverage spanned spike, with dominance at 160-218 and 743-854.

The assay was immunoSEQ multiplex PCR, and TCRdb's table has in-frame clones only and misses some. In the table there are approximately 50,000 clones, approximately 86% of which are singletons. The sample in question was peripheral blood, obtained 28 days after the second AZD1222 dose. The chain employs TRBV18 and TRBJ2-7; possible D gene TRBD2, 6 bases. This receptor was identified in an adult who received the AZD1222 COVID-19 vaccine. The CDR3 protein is CASSPEGLPGDEQYF. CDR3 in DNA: TGTGCCAGCTCACCTGAGGGACTCCCTGGGGACGAGCAGTACTTC.